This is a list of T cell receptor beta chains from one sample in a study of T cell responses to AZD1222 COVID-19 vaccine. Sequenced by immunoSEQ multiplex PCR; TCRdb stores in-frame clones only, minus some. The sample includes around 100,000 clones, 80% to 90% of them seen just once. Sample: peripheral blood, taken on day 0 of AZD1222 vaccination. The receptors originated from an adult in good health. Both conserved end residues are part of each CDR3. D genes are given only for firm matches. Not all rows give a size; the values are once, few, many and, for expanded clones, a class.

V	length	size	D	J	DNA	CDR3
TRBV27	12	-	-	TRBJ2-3	TGTGCCAGCAGTGCAAACACAGATACGCAGTATTTT	CASSANTDTQYF
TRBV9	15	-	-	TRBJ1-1	TGTGCCAGCAGCGTGGTCCGGGGGGGAGACACTGAAGCTTTCTTT	CASSVVRGGDTEAFF
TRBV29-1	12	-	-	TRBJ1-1	TGCAGCGTTCAGAATGGAAACACTGAAGCTTTCTTT	CSVQNGNTEAFF
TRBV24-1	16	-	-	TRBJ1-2	TGTGCCACCAGTGACAGACAGCGCACAGGGAGCTATGGCTACACCTTC	CATSDRQRTGSYGYTF
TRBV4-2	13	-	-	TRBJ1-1	TGTGCCAGCAGCCAAGGGGGCCCGAAGGAAGCTTTCTTT	CASSQGGPKEAFF
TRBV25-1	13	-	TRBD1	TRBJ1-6	TGTGCCAGCACGGGACAGCCTAATTCACCCCTCCACTTT	CASTGQPNSPLHF
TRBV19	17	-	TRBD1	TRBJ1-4	TGTGCCAGTAGTCTGGACAGGGTTGGCGCAACTAATGAAAAACTGTTTTTT	CASSLDRVGATNEKLFF
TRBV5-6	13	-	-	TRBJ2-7	TGTGCCAGCAGCATTTATGCAGGGACCGAGCAGTACTTC	CASSIYAGTEQYF
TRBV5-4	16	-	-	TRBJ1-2	TGTGCCAGCAGCCCTACACCCGGCGATGTAAACTATGGCTACACCTTC	CASSPTPGDVNYGYTF
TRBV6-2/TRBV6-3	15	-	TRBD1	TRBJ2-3	TGTGCCAGCAGTTACGGACAGGGGAGGACAGATACGCAGTATTTT	CASSYGQGRTDTQYF
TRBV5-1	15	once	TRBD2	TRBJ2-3	TGCGCCAGCAGCAGGTGGACTAGCGGGGGAGATACGCAGTATTTT	CASSRWTSGGDTQYF